Included here is one T cell receptor (beta chain) sequence, with context. The source of the sample is a study of human T cells and chemical hapten exposure. Overall study: Sensitizing treatment utilized 2% DPC over a 2 cm by 2 cm portion of upper inner arm skin.

TCRdb processed the RACE reads anew with MiXCR; each CDR3 protein has one entry. This sample has approximately 110,000 distinct CDR3 sequences; 8% to 13% occur once, and the top ten carry around 3.5%. This sample's time point: patch test 1, 2 weeks after DPC sensitization. Described treatment: therapeutic diphenylcyclopropenone sensitization with weekly scalp DPC. Material: whole blood, obtained in connection with sensitization to the hapten diphenylcyclopropenone (DPC). The receptor was derived from a woman between 40 and 50 years old with alopecia areata. Some clones in this sample may be carry-over from other donors' samples.

The CDR3 is CASSSGFNQPQHF. Here the CDR3 DNA reads TGTGCCAGCAGCTCCGGGTTCAATCAGCCCCAGCATTTT. The chain employs TRBV7-2 and TRBJ1-5; D gene ambiguous. The V and J ends lost 4 bases and 3 bases respectively, with 7 bases between them. CDR3 size: 13 residues. The germline V gene encodes CDR1 SGHTA and CDR2 FQGNSA.